This entry lists 24 T cell receptor beta chains sequenced from one sample in a study of response to subunit inactivated influenza vaccine. TCRdb called the RT-PCR reads again in MiXCR, with one record for every CDR3 protein. Among approximately 520,000 distinct CDR3 sequences listed, 25% were seen once. Sample: CD4+ T cells sorted from PBMCs, taken 5 to 6 days after vaccination. The receptors were gathered from a man aged 50 or older who received an inactivated influenza vaccine.

This clonotype was detected only a few times. J is TRBJ2-5 and V is TRBV24-1; 8 nucleotides line up with TRBD2. Germline CDR1 KGHDR, CDR2 SFDVKD. After removal of 9 bases from V and 4 bases from J, the junction contained 15 bases not matched to a gene. The CDR3 is 16 residues long. In DNA, the CDR3 is TGTGCCACCCCCAGCGGGAGTGGGTTGCGGGGAGAGACCCAGTACTTC. It encodes CATPSGSGLRGETQYF.

This clonotype showed up many times. The chain has TRBV29-1 and TRBJ2-5, with D possibly TRBD2 on 6 matching bases. Looked up from germline, CDR1 is SQVTM and CDR2 is ANQGSEA. Trimming removed 4 bases at V and 1 base at J, with 10 bases between. This CDR3 is 13 amino acids long. The CDR3 nucleotides read TGCAGCGTTGGTCGGGGGAGCCAAGAGACCCAGTACTTC. Amino acid sequence: CSVGRGSQETQYF. Filled out from reference TRBV29-1 and TRBJ2-5, the complete variable domain reads SAVISQKPSRDICQRGTSLTIQCQVDSQVTMMFWYRQQPGQSLTLIATANQGSEATYESGFVIDKFPISRPNLTFSTLTVSNMSPEDSSIYLCSVGRGSQETQYFGPGTRLLVL.

The chain carries TRBV29-1 and TRBJ2-1; D tentatively fits TRBD1 or TRBD2 (6 bases each). V shed 6 bases and J shed 5 bases, with 14 bases lying between them. Germline V gene data show CDR1 as SQVTM and CDR2 as ANQGSEA. The CDR3 is made up of 13 amino acids. CDR3 amino acids: CSVIPGADNEQFF. Written as DNA, the CDR3 is TGCAGCGTCATACCGGGGGCGGACAATGAGCAGTTCTTC.

The CDR3 DNA reads TGTGCCAGCAGTTGGGGCCAGAAGTACGAGCAGTACTTC. Encoded protein: CASSWGQKYEQYF. The rearrangement uses TRBV6-5 and TRBJ2-7, with D possibly being TRBD1 (5 bases). V gave up 4 bases and J gave up 4 bases, with 11 bases separating them. The CDR3 consists of 13 residues. From germline, CDR1 is MNHEY and CDR2 SVGAGI.

The J gene is TRBJ1-1, the V gene TRBV20-1; TRBD1 is a possible D gene (6 bases). This CDR3 has 14 amino acids. Between the trimmed V and J ends, which lost 0 bases and 5 bases, there was a span of 13 bases. Germline CDR1 is DFQATT and CDR2 is SNEGSKA (reference sequence). DNA of the CDR3: TGCAGTGCTAGAGATATCAGGGGTTGGACTGAAGCTTTCTTT. Translated, it gives CSARDIRGWTEAFF.

The rearrangement uses TRBV5-5 and TRBJ1-2, with D possibly matching TRBD1 (6 bases). Germline V gene data show CDR1 as SGHKS and CDR2 as YYEKEE (reference sequence). V lost 0 bases, J lost 1 base, and 16 bases lay in between. This CDR3 spans 17 amino acids. For the CDR3, the DNA is TGTGCCAGCAGCTTGGGTTTGTGGGACATTCTTAACTATGGCTACACCTTC. Translation gives CASSLGLWDILNYGYTF. The full variable domain, in which reference TRBV5-5 and TRBJ1-2 provide the parts outside the CDR3, is DAGVTQSPTHLIKTRGQQVTLRCSPISGHKSVSWYQQVLGQGPQFIFQYYEKEERGRGNFPDRFSARQFPNYSSELNVNALLLGDSALYLCASSLGLWDILNYGYTFGSGTRLTVV.

This clonotype was counted only a few times. The rearrangement uses TRBV5-1 and TRBJ2-7; maybe TRBD1 (6 bases). V dropped 4 bases and J dropped 3 bases, with 14 bases sitting between them. Per the germline V gene, CDR1 is SGHRS and CDR2 is YFSETQ. CDR3 length: 14 amino acids. CDR3 loop: CASSRDRRLYEQYF. The CDR3 DNA reads TGCGCCAGCAGCCGAGACAGGAGACTCTACGAGCAGTACTTC.

In this sample, this clonotype turned up a few times. The V and J genes are TRBV27 and TRBJ2-5, with D possibly TRBD2 on 7 matching bases. The ends were cut back, 5 bases at V and 5 bases at J, with 21 bases in the middle. The CDR3 length is 16 residues. Germline V gene sequence: CDR1 MNHEY, CDR2 SMNVEV (reference sequence). The CDR3 spells CASSPGAAGVEETQYF. As DNA, the CDR3 is TGTGCCAGCAGTCCGGGGGCCGCGGGAGTCGAGGAGACCCAGTACTTC.

The rearrangement uses TRBV28 and TRBJ2-3, with D unresolved. V dropped 3 bases and J dropped 8 bases, with 15 bases sitting between them. Germline assignment: CDR1 MDHEN and CDR2 SYDVKM. The CDR3 runs 14 residues. The CDR3 sequence is CASSLSSGSLTQYF. The CDR3, as DNA: TGTGCCAGCAGTTTGTCCAGTGGCTCTCTTACGCAGTATTTT.

The chain joins TRBV27 to TRBJ2-3; TRBD2 agrees at 9 bases. Germline loops: CDR1 MNHEY, CDR2 SMNVEV (reference sequence). J gave up 8 bases and V 2 bases, and 11 bases lay outside the gene matches. The CDR3 is 16 amino acids. In DNA form, the CDR3 reads TGTGCCAGCAGTTTACTGCGGGGGGGTCTATCGGGTACGCAGTATTTT. Protein: CASSLLRGGLSGTQYF.

This clonotype showed up just a few times. The junction departs from germline at one end; a sequencing error may be responsible. This chain joins TRBV7-7 and TRBJ2-1; 10 bases fit TRBD2. Germline values: CDR1 SSHAT, CDR2 FNYEAQ (reference sequence). The CDR3 is made up of 15 amino acids. The DNA for the CDR3 is TGTGCTAGCAGCTTGAATCCTAGCGGGGGTAATGAGCAGTTCTTC. Translated: CASSLNPSGGNEQFF.

This chain uses TRBV7-2 with TRBJ2-7, with D unresolved. Trimming removed 1 base at V and 2 bases at J, with 12 bases between. The CDR3 runs 15 residues. Germline CDR1 reads SGHTA; CDR2 reads FQGNSA. In nucleotides, the CDR3 is TGTGCCAGCAGCTTAGTAGGCGGTATAGCCTACGAGCAGTACTTC. Encoded protein: CASSLVGGIAYEQYF.

This rearrangement joins TRBV7-8 to TRBJ2-5, with a possible D match to TRBD2 (5 bases). The V and J ends lost 2 bases and 2 bases respectively, with 9 bases between them. This CDR3 contains 14 residues. Germline V gene data show CDR1 as SGHVS and CDR2 as FQNEAQ. CDR3 sequence reads: CASSLKREQETQYF. In DNA form, the CDR3 reads TGTGCCAGCAGCTTAAAGAGGGAACAAGAGACCCAGTACTTC. The whole variable domain, remainder taken from reference TRBV7-8 and TRBJ2-5, is GAGVSQSPRYKVAKRGQDVALRCDPISGHVSLFWYQQALGQGPEFLTYFQNEAQLDKSGLPSDRFFAERPEGSVSTLKIQRTQQEDSAVYLCASSLKREQETQYFGPGTRLLVL.

This clonotype was counted between two and nine times. This chain links TRBV29-1 with TRBJ2-1; D could derive from TRBD1 or TRBD2 (5 bases each). This CDR3 comprises 13 residues. Germline V gene lookup returns CDR1 SQVTM and CDR2 ANQGSEA. V shed 5 bases and J shed 6 bases, with 14 bases lying between them. CDR3: CSVRDVGANEQFF. CDR3 coding DNA: TGCAGCGTTAGAGACGTCGGGGCCAATGAGCAGTTCTTC.

J is TRBJ2-5 and V is TRBV6-2 or TRBV6-3; the match to TRBD2 covers 7 bases. CDR3 length equals 15 residues. Per the germline V gene, CDR1 is MNHEY and CDR2 is SVGEGT. Trimming took 8 bases from V and 3 from J; bases not matched to a gene: 12. The CDR3 DNA is TGTGCCAGCTCCCCTCGATGGCTAGCGGAAGAGACCCAGTACTTC. It encodes CASSPRWLAEETQYF.

This clonotype was counted between two and nine times. V is TRBV2 and J is TRBJ2-1, with D unresolved. The V end was cut by 5 bases, the J end by 0 bases, with 14 bases between. The CDR3 extends over 16 amino acids. Germline V gene lookup returns CDR1 SNHLY and CDR2 FYNNEI. Here the CDR3 DNA reads TGTGCCAGCAGTCAGGTCTGGTTGAGCTCCTACAATGAGCAGTTCTTC. Translation gives CASSQVWLSSYNEQFF.

This clonotype came up once. This sequence joins TRBV28 and TRBJ2-5, with TRBD2 identical over 10 bases. The J segment lost 4 bases and the V segment lost 8 bases, leaving 7 bases of the junction unmatched. The CDR3 covers 14 residues. Germline lookup yields CDR1 MDHEN and CDR2 SYDVKM. CDR3 nucleotides: TGTGCCAGCGTCAGCGGGGGGGCAACAGAGACCCAGTACTTC. Translation: CASVSGGATETQYF.

The rearrangement uses TRBV20-1 and TRBJ1-6, with D unclear. Germline CDR1 and CDR2: DFQATT and SNEGSKA (reference sequence). Trimming took off 3 bases at V and 7 bases at J, with 10 bases between the two ends. The CDR3 spans 13 residues. This chain's CDR3 is CSASRIVNSPLHF. The DNA for the CDR3 is TGCAGTGCTAGTCGGATAGTGAATTCACCCCTCCACTTT.

This clonotype was found a few times. The J gene is TRBJ2-1, the V gene TRBV20-1; the match to TRBD1 covers 8 bases. Germline trimming cut 4 bases from V and 8 bases from J; bases unmatched to any gene: 4. There are 12 residues in the CDR3. Per germline, CDR1 DFQATT and CDR2 SNEGSKA (reference sequence). CDR3 sequence reads: CSATPGGYEQFF. The CDR3 DNA reads as TGCAGTGCTACCCCAGGGGGCTATGAGCAGTTCTTC.

The chain carries TRBV2 and TRBJ1-2, with D perhaps matching TRBD1 (5 bases). The CDR3 extends over 13 amino acids. The V and J ends lost 3 bases and 7 bases respectively, with 12 bases between them. Looked up from germline, CDR1 is SNHLY and CDR2 is FYNNEI. The CDR3 sequence is CASSEWGSGGYTF. The DNA of the CDR3 is TGTGCCAGCAGTGAGTGGGGGAGTGGTGGCTACACCTTC.

The rearrangement links TRBV7-6 to TRBJ2-1; D may be TRBD2 (7 bases). The CDR3 covers 15 residues. The V end was cut by 1 base, the J end by 7 bases, with 14 bases between. CDR1 is SGHVS, CDR2 FNYEAQ, per germline. The CDR3 loop is CASSLGGGGWNEQFF. As DNA, the CDR3 is TGTGCCAGCAGCTTAGGGGGGGGCGGATGGAATGAGCAGTTCTTC.

This clonotype was found a few times. The V and J genes are TRBV7-8 and TRBJ1-5, with D perhaps TRBD1 (6 bases). The CDR3 is 17 residues long. Trimming cost V 1 base and J 3 bases, with 16 bases left between them. Per germline, CDR1 SGHVS and CDR2 FQNEAQ. CDR3 sequence: CASSLGAGAVNNQPQHF. The CDR3 nucleotides are TGTGCCAGCAGCTTAGGTGCAGGGGCGGTAAACAATCAGCCCCAGCATTTT.

This rearrangement joins TRBV29-1 to TRBJ1-2; maybe TRBD1 (5 bases). Germline V CDR1 and CDR2: SQVTM, ANQGSEA. V was cut by 6 bases and J by 4 bases, with 18 bases left in between. This CDR3 spans 14 amino acids. CDR3 DNA: TGCAGCGTCAAACTGCAGCGGGGGTTCTATGGCTACACCTTC. Encoded protein: CSVKLQRGFYGYTF.

The V call is TRBV20-1, the J call TRBJ2-2; no clear D. Trimming took 6 bases from V and 5 from J, leaving 10 bases between them. Germline CDR1 reads DFQATT; CDR2 reads SNEGSKA (reference sequence). The CDR3 runs 12 residues. CDR3 DNA: TGCAGTGCGCCCTTTCTTACCGGGGAGCTGTTTTTT. As protein: CSAPFLTGELFF.